A single TCR beta chain is shown here with its context. CDR1 and CDR2 (germline): SEHNR, FQNEAQ (reference sequence). V dropped 2 bases and J dropped 4 bases, with 15 bases sitting between them. The CDR3 length is 16 residues. TCRdb's copy holds only in-frame clones and misses some; the assay was immunoSEQ multiplex PCR. The sample consists of approximately 24,000 clones, about 88% of them appearing once. This record belongs to a study of T cell changes during pregnancy in multiple sclerosis. This chain uses TRBV7-9 with TRBJ2-1, with D maybe TRBD2 (6 bases). Here the sequenced sample was CD8+ T cells from peripheral blood mononuclear cells, taken in the third trimester of pregnancy. This receptor was identified in a female donor in good health, enrolled as a control in a pregnancy study. CDR3 nucleotides: TGTGCCAGCAGCTTATTAACCCCAGGGACTTACAATGAGCAGTTCTTC. It encodes CASSLLTPGTYNEQFF.